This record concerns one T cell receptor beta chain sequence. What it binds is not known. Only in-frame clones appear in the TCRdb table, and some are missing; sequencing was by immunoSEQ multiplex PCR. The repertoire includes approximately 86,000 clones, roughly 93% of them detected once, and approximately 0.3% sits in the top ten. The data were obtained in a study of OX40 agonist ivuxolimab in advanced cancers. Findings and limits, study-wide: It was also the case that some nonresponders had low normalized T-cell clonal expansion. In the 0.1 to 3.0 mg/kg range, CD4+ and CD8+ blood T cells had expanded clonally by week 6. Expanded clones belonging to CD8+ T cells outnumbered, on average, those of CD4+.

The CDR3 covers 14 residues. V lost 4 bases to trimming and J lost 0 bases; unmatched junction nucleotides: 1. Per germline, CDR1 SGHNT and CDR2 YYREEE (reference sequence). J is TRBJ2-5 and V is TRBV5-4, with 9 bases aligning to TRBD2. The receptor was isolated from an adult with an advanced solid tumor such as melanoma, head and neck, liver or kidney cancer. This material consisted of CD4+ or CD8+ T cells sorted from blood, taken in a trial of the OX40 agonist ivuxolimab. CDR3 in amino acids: CASSRTSDQETQYF. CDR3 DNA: TGTGCCAGCAGCCGGACTAGCGACCAAGAGACCCAGTACTTC.